Listed below are T cell receptor beta chains from one sample, sequenced in a study of cytomegalovirus exposure and HLA in healthy donors. The method was immunoSEQ multiplex PCR; TCRdb's version includes in-frame clones alone and lacks a portion of them. The table lists around 150,000 clones, about three fifths of them singletons, with around 7.1% in the top ten. The sequencing sample was made of PBMCs. All receptors derive from a woman aged 55 to 70 in good health and CMV-seropositive. The CDR3 runs from the conserved cysteine through the conserved F or W. D genes are given only for firm matches. Where a row states a size, it is once, few, many or the class of an expanded clone; other rows omit it.

v_call	j_call	d_call	clone_size	cdr3_nt	cdr3_aa
TRBV10-2	TRBJ1-1	.	few	TGCGCCAGCAGCAAAGTCGTGGTGGGAGTGAACACTGAAGCTTTCTTT	CASSKVVVGVNTEAFF
TRBV11-1	TRBJ2-3	TRBD2	.	TGTGCCAGCAGCTTACTGACTAGCGGGAGTTATAGCACAGATACGCAGTATTTT	CASSLLTSGSYSTDTQYF
TRBV9	TRBJ1-2	.	.	TGTGCCAGCAGCGTGGACAGAAACTATGGCTACACCTTC	CASSVDRNYGYTF
TRBV5-1	TRBJ2-5	.	.	TGCGCCAGCAGCTTGCAATCACTAGACCAAGAGACCCAGTACTTC	CASSLQSLDQETQYF
TRBV15	TRBJ2-1	TRBD2	.	TGTGCCACCCGTTCGGCTAGCGGGAGAAATGAGCAGTTCTTC	CATRSASGRNEQFF
TRBV9	TRBJ2-4	TRBD2	few	TGTGCCAGCAGCGTAGACTTGCGGGGGGGCATTCAGTACTTC	CASSVDLRGGIQYF
TRBV5-6	TRBJ2-7	.	few	TGTGCCAGCAGCTTGGGACAGGCCCAGTACTTC	CASSLGQAQYF
TRBV7-6	TRBJ2-1	TRBD1	.	TGTGCCAGCAGCTCACACGGACAGGGGGAGAGCTCCTACAATGAGCAGTTCTTC	CASSSHGQGESSYNEQFF
TRBV5-4	TRBJ2-7	TRBD2	.	TGTGCCAGCAGCCGGCCCCCTGGGGCTAGCGGAATCTACGAGCAGTACTTC	CASSRPPGASGIYEQYF
TRBV27	TRBJ2-2	.	.	TGTGCCAGCAGTCGTGCCGGGGAGCTGTTTTTT	CASSRAGELFF
TRBV5-1	TRBJ2-7	.	.	TGCGCCAGCAGTGGGGGACTCGGGAGCTCCTACGAGCAGTACTTC	CASSGGLGSSYEQYF
TRBV6-6	TRBJ2-5	.	.	TGTGCCAGCACCCCAAGAGGCCGGAGTGGGACCCAGTACTTC	CASTPRGRSGTQYF
TRBV28	TRBJ1-2	.	few	TGTGCCAGCAGTTTGAGTAACTATGGCTACACCTTC	CASSLSNYGYTF
TRBV9	TRBJ2-1	.	.	TGTGCCAGCAGCAACCAGGGGTACAATGAGCAGTTCTTC	CASSNQGYNEQFF
TRBV6-1	TRBJ2-7	TRBD1	.	TGTGCCAGCAAGCTGACAGGGTCAAACTACGAGCAGTACTTC	CASKLTGSNYEQYF
TRBV19	TRBJ2-2	TRBD2	.	TGTGCCAGTAGCCTTGGACTAGCGGGAGTTATGAACACCGGGGAGCTGTTTTTT	CASSLGLAGVMNTGELFF
TRBV28	TRBJ1-1	.	few	TGTGCCAGCAGGAGGGACACTGAAGCTTTCTTT	CASRRDTEAFF
TRBV27	TRBJ2-1	TRBD2	.	TGTGCCAGCATCTTGGAGTGGCGGGAGGGAGTCACCTACAATGAGCAGTTCTTC	CASILEWREGVTYNEQFF
TRBV7-3	TRBJ2-2	.	.	TGTGCCAGCAGCCCCCAACTCGGCGGGGAGCTGTTTTTT	CASSPQLGGELFF
TRBV4-3	TRBJ1-5	.	.	TGCGCCAGCAGCCATGCGGGGGGGAGCAATCAGCCCCAGCATTTT	CASSHAGGSNQPQHF
TRBV4-1	TRBJ2-7	TRBD2	few	TGCGCCAGCAGCCAAGATCCCAGCGGGAGGGCCGGGGAGCAGTACTTC	CASSQDPSGRAGEQYF
TRBV9	TRBJ2-1	.	.	TGTGCCAGCAGCGTAGTCCAGGGGCAAGACAATGAGCAGTTCTTC	CASSVVQGQDNEQFF
TRBV7-2	TRBJ1-5	.	.	TGTGCCAGCAGCTTACCAGGCCAGCCCCAGCATTTT	CASSLPGQPQHF
TRBV9	TRBJ2-3	.	.	TGTGCCAGCAGCGCCCGGGGAGCGGAGCTAAGCACAGATACGCAGTATTTT	CASSARGAELSTDTQYF
TRBV7-2	TRBJ1-5	TRBD1	.	TGTGCCAGCAGCAGCACAGGGGAGGCATGGCCCCAGCATTTT	CASSSTGEAWPQHF
TRBV28	TRBJ2-7	TRBD2	.	TGTGCCAGCAGGGCGGGAGGGGACTACGAGCAGTACTTC	CASRAGGDYEQYF
TRBV4-3	TRBJ2-1	.	.	TGCGCCAGCAGCCAAGACGAGACACCTTACAATGAGCAGTTCTTC	CASSQDETPYNEQFF
TRBV7-2	TRBJ2-5	.	.	TGTGCCAGCAGCCGTTTAGAAGAGACCCAGTACTTC	CASSRLEETQYF
TRBV4-2	TRBJ2-2	.	few	TGTGCCAGCAGCCAAGTCAGGGGGGCGAACACCGGGGAGCTGTTTTTT	CASSQVRGANTGELFF
TRBV19	TRBJ1-5	.	few	TGTGCCAGTACCCGGGGGGAAGCCGCCGAGCCCCAGCATTTT	CASTRGEAAEPQHF
TRBV28	TRBJ2-1	.	.	TGTGCCAGCAGTTTCAACAATGAGCAGTTCTTC	CASSFNNEQFF
TRBV6-1	TRBJ2-6	.	.	TGTGCCAGCAGTGAAGAGTGGTACAGGGGACTGTCTGGGGCCAACGTCCTGACTTTC	CASSEEWYRGLSGANVLTF